The 25 T cell receptor beta chains presented below share a single source sample, sequenced in a study of blood T cell repertoires in COVID-19 (dated by TCRdb to the early 2020s). The protocol used for the library was the immunoSEQ multiplex PCR assay. Here the immuneACCESS table is served through TCRdb, limited to in-frame sequences with V and J called. Missing clones are a known gap in these copies; in checked studies unresolved V genes cover under half, and the rest lacks a known reason. Within this sample are around 460,000 clones, with around 90% of them counted one time only. The ten largest account for 0.65% to 1% of the sample. The sequencing sample was made of peripheral blood. These receptors originate from a man younger than 30 with COVID-19, enrolled during active disease.

V and J are TRBV5-4 and TRBJ2-5; D is possibly TRBD1 (6 bases). V lost 0 bases and J lost 1, with 7 bases in between. The CDR3 loop spans 14 amino acids. Germline lookup yields CDR1 SGHNT and CDR2 YYREEE (reference sequence). CDR3 nucleotides: TGTGCCAGCAGCTTGGGGACAGCCCAAGAGACCCAGTACTTC. Translating gives CASSLGTAQETQYF.

This chain joins TRBV27 and TRBJ2-1; the D is unclear. Trimming took 0 bases from V and 4 from J, leaving 10 bases between them. The CDR3 is made up of 15 amino acids. From germline, CDR1 is MNHEY and CDR2 SMNVEV (reference sequence). The CDR3 nucleotides are TGTGCCAGCAGTTTATCGAGACTGGAGTACAATGAGCAGTTCTTC. Translation: CASSLSRLEYNEQFF.

The chain recombines TRBV7-9 with TRBJ2-7; TRBD1 agrees at 8 bases. Unmatched junction bases numbered 8, after V lost 4 bases and J lost 6 bases. This CDR3 comprises 14 residues. CDR1 SEHNR and CDR2 FQNEAQ come from the germline V gene (reference sequence). CDR3 in amino acids: CASSWNGQGGEQYF. CDR3 nucleotide sequence: TGTGCCAGCAGCTGGAACGGACAGGGAGGCGAGCAGTACTTC.

This rearrangement joins TRBV9 to TRBJ2-1; 9 nucleotides match TRBD2. CDR1 is SGDLS and CDR2 is YYNGEE in the germline V gene. The junction had 8 bases not matched to a gene; V was cut back by 2 bases and J by 8 bases. The length of the CDR3 is 15 residues. CDR3 residues: CASSVSGTSLHEQFF. CDR3 DNA: TGTGCCAGCAGCGTTTCCGGGACTAGCCTCCATGAGCAGTTCTTC.

The rearrangement joins TRBV4-1 to TRBJ2-6, with D maybe TRBD1 (5 bases). The CDR3 is 14 residues long. CDR1 and CDR2 (germline): MGHRA, YSYEKL. The V end was cut by 9 bases, the J end by 0 bases, with 9 bases between. Here the CDR3 DNA reads TGCGCCAGTGGGGCCATCTCTGGGGCCAACGTCCTGACTTTC. It translates to CASGAISGANVLTF.

The rearrangement uses TRBV19 and TRBJ1-1, with D perhaps matching TRBD1 (6 bases). Trimming stripped 6 bases from V and 5 bases from J, with 16 bases between. CDR1 and CDR2 (germline): LNHDA, SQIVND (reference sequence). The CDR3 runs 14 residues. CDR3 amino acids: CASSRQGGGTEAFF. The CDR3 bases are TGTGCCAGTAGCCGTCAGGGAGGGGGGACTGAAGCTTTCTTT.

J is TRBJ1-3 and V is TRBV4-1; the match to TRBD1 covers 9 bases. Trimming at V came to 2 bases and at J to 7 bases, leaving 12 bases not matched to a gene. Germline V gene sequence: CDR1 MGHRA, CDR2 YSYEKL. CDR3 length: 17 amino acids. CDR3 DNA: TGCGCCAGCAGCCAACTAGGGGTTACCGGGACAGGGAACACCATATATTTT. This gives the protein CASSQLGVTGTGNTIYF.

The chain employs TRBV4-1 and TRBJ2-3; 8 bases are a match to TRBD2. J gave up 8 bases and V 3 bases, and 7 bases lay outside the gene matches. Germline V gene lookup returns CDR1 MGHRA and CDR2 YSYEKL. The CDR3 sequence is 14 residues long. CDR3 protein: CASSQGLEALTQYF. The CDR3 region has the DNA TGCGCCAGCAGCCAGGGACTAGAGGCCCTTACGCAGTATTTT.

The J gene is TRBJ2-1, the V gene TRBV4-1; TRBD2 matches at 10 bases. This CDR3 spans 16 amino acids. Trimming took 4 bases from V and 7 from J; bases not matched to a gene: 10. The germline CDR1 and CDR2 sequences are MGHRA and YSYEKL. The DNA for the CDR3 is TGCGCCAGCAGCCCGGGGGGCCCTAGCGGGAGAAATGAGCAGTTCTTC. It yields the protein CASSPGGPSGRNEQFF.

This sequence joins TRBV6-5 and TRBJ2-3; TRBD2 agrees at 11 bases. Germline V gene lookup returns CDR1 MNHEY and CDR2 SVGAGI. The CDR3 is 13 residues long. J gave up 12 bases and V 5 bases, and 7 bases lay outside the gene matches. DNA for the CDR3: TGTGCCAGCAGTCCGTTTCTAGCGGGGGGCCAGTATTTT. Its protein is CASSPFLAGGQYF.

The V call is TRBV6-1, the J call TRBJ2-7, with 10 bases identical to TRBD1. The CDR3 is 17 amino acids. V shed 2 bases and J 4 bases; nucleotides not matched to a gene: 11. The germline V gene encodes CDR1 MNHNS and CDR2 SASEGT. The CDR3, as DNA: TGTGCCAGCAGTGAAATGCAGGGGACAGGGGTGGGTTACGAGCAGTACTTC. This codes for CASSEMQGTGVGYEQYF.

In its sample, this clone was seen once. J is TRBJ2-1 and V is TRBV7-8; a weak D match, TRBD1 (5 bases). From germline, CDR1 is SGHVS and CDR2 FQNEAQ. The CDR3 sequence is 15 residues long. Trimming removed 4 bases at V and 0 bases at J, with 10 bases between. CDR3 DNA: TGTGCCAGCAGCTGGGGTGACAGCTCCTACAATGAGCAGTTCTTC. It encodes CASSWGDSSYNEQFF.

The chain recombines TRBV5-4 with TRBJ2-2; D gene ambiguous. V was shortened by 0 bases and J by 6 bases, with 9 bases between the two germline ends. Germline assignment: CDR1 SGHNT and CDR2 YYREEE (reference sequence). The CDR3 loop spans 14 amino acids. The CDR3 bases are TGTGCCAGCAGCTTGGGCGGCCAGTCCGGGGAGCTGTTTTTT. Translation: CASSLGGQSGELFF.

V is TRBV12-5 and J is TRBJ1-3; D unclear. Between the trimmed V and J ends, which lost 6 bases and 1 base, there was a span of 13 bases. Germline lookup yields CDR1 LGHNT and CDR2 FRNRAP. This CDR3 has 15 residues. This CDR3 is CASGSGGDSGNTIYF. The CDR3 DNA reads TGTGCTAGTGGCTCCGGCGGGGATTCTGGAAACACCATATATTTT.

This sequence joins TRBV10-1 and TRBJ2-1; 10 nucleotides align to TRBD2. From germline, CDR1 is WNHNN and CDR2 SYGVQD (reference sequence). V was clipped by 4 bases and J by 0 bases; unmatched bases: 3. The CDR3 has 16 residues. In DNA form, the CDR3 reads TGCGCCAGCAGTGTTGGACTAGCGGCCTCCTACAATGAGCAGTTCTTC. Translating gives CASSVGLAASYNEQFF.

The V gene is TRBV5-5, the J gene TRBJ1-1; 7 nucleotides agree with TRBD1. Trimming at V came to 0 bases and at J to 1 base, leaving 6 bases not matched to a gene. Germline CDR1 is SGHKS and CDR2 is YYEKEE (reference sequence). This CDR3 contains 16 residues. CDR3 sequence (DNA): TGTGCCAGCAGCTTGGGAGGGGGCTGGTCGAACACTGAAGCTTTCTTT. This sequence encodes CASSLGGGWSNTEAFF.

This clone has a single count. This chain connects TRBV18 to TRBJ2-5; D is possibly TRBD2 (5 bases). Trimming left V 6 bases short and J 5 bases short, with 16 bases between. This CDR3 is built from 14 residues. Germline V gene data show CDR1 as KGHSH and CDR2 as LQKENI. The CDR3 DNA sequence: TGTGCCAGCTCCTACAGCCGAGGCGGGGAGACCCAGTACTTC. It translates to CASSYSRGGETQYF.

The rearrangement uses TRBV7-2 and TRBJ2-1; D might be TRBD2 (5 bases). CDR3 length: 15 residues. Germline CDR1 reads SGHTA; CDR2 reads FQGNSA. V lost 1 base, J lost 2 bases, and 9 bases lay in between. DNA of the CDR3: TGTGCCAGCAGCTTAGGTCCTAGCACCTACAATGAGCAGTTCTTC. It codes for CASSLGPSTYNEQFF. Looking up the rest from reference TRBV7-2 and TRBJ2-1 gives the full variable domain: GAGVSQSPSNKVTEKGKDVELRCDPISGHTALYWYRQSLGQGLEFLIYFQGNSAPDKSGLPSDRFSAERTGGSVSTLTIQRTQQEDSAVYLCASSLGPSTYNEQFFGPGTRLTVL.

This chain links TRBV2 with TRBJ2-3; the D gene is possibly TRBD2 (5 bases). The germline V gene encodes CDR1 SNHLY and CDR2 FYNNEI. The CDR3 covers 14 residues. V was shortened by 3 bases and J by 4 bases, with 11 bases between the two germline ends. This CDR3 reads CASSDTRYADTQYF. DNA for the CDR3: TGTGCCAGCAGTGATACTAGGTATGCAGATACGCAGTATTTT.

This chain links TRBV5-1 with TRBJ2-3, with TRBD2 matching 12 bases. The V gene's germline CDR1 is SGHRS and CDR2 YFSETQ. CDR3 length equals 19 residues. Trimming at V came to 0 bases and at J to 0 bases, leaving 8 bases not matched to a gene. CDR3 amino acids: CASSLAPSGGAPSTDTQYF. CDR3 nucleotides: TGCGCCAGCAGCTTGGCCCCTAGCGGGGGGGCTCCTAGCACAGATACGCAGTATTTT.

The rearrangement joins TRBV4-1 to TRBJ2-7; no clear D. Trimming removed 0 bases from V and 2 bases from J, with 8 bases in between. This CDR3 is built from 14 residues. Germline loops: CDR1 MGHRA, CDR2 YSYEKL. The CDR3 region has the DNA TGCGCCAGCAGCCAAGATGCAGGAACCTACGAGCAGTACTTC. Residues: CASSQDAGTYEQYF.

This rearrangement joins TRBV11-3 to TRBJ2-7, with 7 bases identical to TRBD2. With V trimmed by 2 bases and J by 6 bases, 13 bases remained unmatched. Germline lookup yields CDR1 SGHNT and CDR2 YENEEA. The CDR3 covers 16 residues. CDR3 sequence reads: CASSLYGGGPPGEQYF. DNA for the CDR3: TGTGCCAGCAGCTTATACGGGGGAGGGCCCCCCGGCGAGCAGTACTTC.

The J gene is TRBJ2-5, the V gene TRBV6-6, with TRBD2 matching 9 bases. Trimming removed 6 bases from V and 6 bases from J; junction bases left unmatched: 11. CDR1 and CDR2 (germline): MNHNY, SVGAGI (reference sequence). The CDR3 has 15 residues. The CDR3: CASSLSRGGSKTQYF. The CDR3 DNA follows: TGTGCCAGCAGCCTCTCGCGGGGGGGCTCGAAGACCCAGTACTTC.

The chain combines TRBV2 with TRBJ2-5, with D perhaps TRBD2 (7 bases). V shed 1 base and J shed 5 bases, with 8 bases lying between them. Germline loops: CDR1 SNHLY, CDR2 FYNNEI. The length of the CDR3 is 13 residues. Here the CDR3 reads CASSEEGGETQYF. The CDR3 DNA reads TGTGCCAGCAGTGAAGAGGGGGGGGAGACCCAGTACTTC.

The chain carries TRBV7-6 and TRBJ1-3; 7 bases match TRBD1. Germline V CDR1 and CDR2: SGHVS, FNYEAQ. The CDR3 spans 14 residues. Trimming at V came to 2 bases and at J to 2 bases, leaving 0 bases not matched to a gene. In nucleotides, the CDR3 is TGTGCCAGCAGCTTACAGGGGGCTGGAAACACCATATATTTT. Encoded protein: CASSLQGAGNTIYF.